The sequence of this T cell receptor beta chain was determined in a study of shared clonotypes between healthy human individuals. The assay used deep level. Sequencing was performed with immunoSEQ multiplex PCR; in TCRdb, only in-frame clones are kept and a portion is missing. The table shows millions of clones, with 93% occurring only once. From CD4+ cells came CD45RA+ naive and CD45RA-negative memory subsets. The CDR3 sequence is 17 residues long. The germline V gene has CDR1 MGHDK and CDR2 SYGVNS. The TCR was taken from a man between 18 and 29 years old in good health. Some clones in this sample may be carry-over from other donors' samples. What was sequenced was naive CD4+ T cells from PBMCs. As for subset: CD45RA+ positively selected. This sequence joins TRBV25-1 and TRBJ2-5; 8 bases fit TRBD1. The DNA end is a closer match to TRBJ2-7, so the J assignment may be wrong. CDR3 sequence (DNA): TGTGCCAGTGCCTCTGGGACAGGAACACCCTCCTCCTACGAGCAGTACTTC. Protein: CASASGTGTPSSYEQYF.